This TCR beta chain was sequenced during a study of T-cell memory formation after mild COVID-19. Study-level results: Clones that contracted from day 15 to 85 were balanced CD4/CD8, while later expanders leaned CD4+. The authors did not confirm SARS-CoV-2 specificity of second-wave clones peaking day 37. Among CD4+ contracting clones, most were CM and EM, and CD8+ ones EMRA.

Trimming stripped 3 bases from V and 2 bases from J, with 10 bases between. The CDR3 is 14 amino acids. Comment on this clonotype: What it binds is unknown.

Using constant-segment primers, 5'RACE produced TCR alpha and TCR beta cDNA libraries carrying sample barcodes and UMIs. TCRdb processed the 5' RACE reads anew with MiXCR; each CDR3 protein has one entry. Of some 65,000 distinct CDR3 sequences in the sample, 16% were seen once. The source material was PBMCs or a T cell subset sorted from them (not recorded which). The chain has TRBV12-3 or TRBV12-4 and TRBJ2-5, with no clear D. This receptor was identified in an adult woman who had mild COVID-19 (a few samples of this study predate the infection). Cell type and time point are not known. The CDR3 DNA reads TGTGCCAGCAGTTTTCGGCAGCAGCAAGAGACCCAGTACTTC. Protein product: CASSFRQQQETQYF.